The 30 T cell receptor beta chains presented below share a single source sample, sequenced in a study of lymphopenia after photon versus proton radiotherapy. The protocol was immunoSEQ multiplex PCR, while the TCRdb copy is restricted to in-frame clones and leaves out a portion. The data show 70,000 or so clones, less than 95% seen once. The sample was peripheral blood, taken from a patient treated with photon-based radiotherapy. Receptors originate from a woman in her thirties or forties with cholangiocarcinoma.

This chain uses TRBV5-1 with TRBJ1-2, with 7 bases that match TRBD1. V lost 3 bases, J lost 0 bases, and 8 bases stayed unmatched. This CDR3 spans 16 amino acids. The germline V gene has CDR1 SGHRS and CDR2 YFSETQ. In DNA, the CDR3 is TGCGCCAGCAGCTCCGGGACAGATCTTTCTAACTATGGCTACACCTTC. It yields the protein CASSSGTDLSNYGYTF. The entire variable domain, with the rest obtained from reference TRBV5-1 and TRBJ1-2, is as follows: KAGVTQTPRYLIKTRGQQVTLSCSPISGHRSVSWYQQTPGQGLQFLFEYFSETQRNKGNFPGRFSGRQFSNSRSEMNVSTLELGDSALYLCASSSGTDLSNYGYTFGSGTRLTVV.

Remarks on this clone: The junction shows a germline mismatch at one end, possibly a read error. V gene TRBV7-6 combines with J gene TRBJ2-3; 9 bases are shared with TRBD2. Looked up from germline, CDR1 is SGHVS and CDR2 is FNYEAQ. The CDR3 is 18 amino acids. The CDR3 spells CASSSAYSPAGGTDTQYF. DNA for the CDR3: TGTGCCAGCAGCTCCGCGTATAGCCCAGCGGGGGGCACGGATACGCAGTATTTT.

The rearrangement links TRBV6-5 to TRBJ2-2; D unresolved. CDR3 length equals 12 residues. The germline gives CDR1 MNHEY, CDR2 SVGAGI. Between the trimmed V and J ends, which lost 4 bases and 5 bases, there was a span of 5 bases. CDR3 nucleotides: TGTGCCAGCAGTTTTGGTACCGGGGAGCTGTTTTTT. Protein product: CASSFGTGELFF.

V usage is TRBV20-1 and J usage is TRBJ2-5; no firm D call. The CDR3 runs 11 residues. CDR1 DFQATT and CDR2 SNEGSKA come from the germline V gene (reference sequence). V lost 3 bases to trimming and J lost 5 bases, with 7 bases between them. The chain's CDR3 is CSASGRETQYF. CDR3 DNA: TGCAGTGCTAGTGGCCGGGAGACCCAGTACTTC.

The genes are TRBV5-4 and TRBJ1-1, with D tentatively TRBD1 (6 bases). The V gene lost 5 bases and the J gene lost 0 bases, with 14 bases spanning the gap. The CDR3 loop spans 15 amino acids. Germline CDR1 and CDR2: SGHNT and YYREEE (reference sequence). In DNA, the CDR3 is TGTGCCAGCAGAAACGTAGGACAGCTGAACACTGAAGCTTTCTTT. Protein product: CASRNVGQLNTEAFF.

For the CDR3, the DNA is TGTGCCAGCAGTCCCCCCAGGACGGGAGGTAGTGGAAACACCATATATTTT. Protein: CASSPPRTGGSGNTIYF. The rearrangement links TRBV28 to TRBJ1-3; no definite D call. CDR1 MDHEN and CDR2 SYDVKM come from the germline V gene. V was trimmed by 5 bases and J by 3 bases, leaving 20 bases between them. This CDR3 is 17 amino acids long.

V gene TRBV2 combines with J gene TRBJ1-1; D ambiguous. The germline gives CDR1 SNHLY, CDR2 FYNNEI. Trimming took 3 bases from V and 1 from J, leaving 9 bases between them. The CDR3 has 14 amino acids. CDR3 sequence reads: CASSDAVWNTEAFF. Written as DNA, the CDR3 is TGTGCCAGCAGTGACGCGGTTTGGAACACTGAAGCTTTCTTT.

This chain joins TRBV11-2 and TRBJ2-7; the D is unclear. V lost 4 bases and J lost 7, with 17 bases in between. Germline CDR1 reads SGHAT; CDR2 reads FQNNGV. The CDR3 has 14 residues. CDR3: CASSSLTQMGEQYF. The CDR3 region has the DNA TGTGCCAGCAGCTCCTTGACTCAGATGGGGGAGCAGTACTTC.

This clone was seen just once. The rearrangement links TRBV28 to TRBJ2-1; no reliable D call. V gave up 4 bases and J gave up 10 bases, with 11 bases separating them. Germline CDR1 MDHEN, CDR2 SYDVKM. This CDR3 region has 12 residues. The CDR3 nucleotides read TGTGCCAGCAGTTCGTCGATGGGAGAGCAGTTCTTC. This encodes CASSSSMGEQFF.

This chain connects TRBV28 to TRBJ1-1, with TRBD1 identical over 10 bases. The CDR3 totals 15 residues. CDR1 and CDR2 from the germline V gene are MDHEN and SYDVKM. Trimming cost V 5 bases and J 8 bases; bases outside gene matches: 11. As DNA, the CDR3 is TGTGCCAGCAGTATTCCGGGACAGGGGCGTCTGGAAGCTTTCTTT. Its protein is CASSIPGQGRLEAFF.

The V gene is TRBV2, the J gene TRBJ2-1; 10 bases match TRBD2. V gave up 3 bases and J gave up 10 bases; unmatched junction bases: 6. The CDR3 spans 14 residues. CDR1 is SNHLY and CDR2 is FYNNEI in the germline V gene. The CDR3 protein is CASSETSGLREQFF. The CDR3 nucleotides are TGTGCCAGCAGTGAGACTAGCGGGCTCAGGGAGCAGTTCTTC. The variable domain in full, with the rest retrieved from reference TRBV2 and TRBJ2-1, is EPEVTQTPSHQVTQMGQEVILRCVPISNHLYFYWYRQILGQKVEFLVSFYNNEISEKSEIFDDQFSVERPDGSNFTLKIRSTKLEDSAMYFCASSETSGLREQFFGPGTRLTVL.

This chain connects TRBV10-2 to TRBJ1-6, with no clear D. V was pared by 6 bases and J by 8 bases, with 14 bases between. The CDR3 covers 14 residues. The V gene's germline CDR1 is WSHSY and CDR2 SAAADI. The CDR3, as DNA: TGCGCCAGCAGGCAAGGGCAGGATGATTCACCCCTCCACTTT. It codes for CASRQGQDDSPLHF.

Only one count was recorded for this clone. The J gene is TRBJ2-7, the V gene TRBV9, with a possible D match to TRBD2 (7 bases). The V end lost 4 bases, the J end lost 4 bases, and 18 bases lay between the germline ends. This CDR3 spans 15 amino acids. The germline V gene has CDR1 SGDLS and CDR2 YYNGEE. CDR3 sequence: CASSRMGGQSYEQYF. CDR3 in DNA: TGTGCCAGCAGCCGCATGGGGGGGCAAAGTTACGAGCAGTACTTC.

The chain links TRBV4-2 to TRBJ1-1; D is ambiguous. V gave up 0 bases and J gave up 6 bases, with 5 bases separating them. Per germline, CDR1 LGHNA and CDR2 YNFKEQ. This CDR3 spans 12 amino acids. CDR3 nucleotide sequence: TGTGCCAGCAGCCAAGACATATCTGAAGCTTTCTTT. This encodes CASSQDISEAFF.

The chain employs TRBV30 and TRBJ2-3; unclear D gene. CDR3 length: 14 amino acids. The germline CDR1 and CDR2 sequences are GTSNPN and SVGIG (reference sequence). Between the trimmed V and J ends, which lost 4 bases and 6 bases, there was a span of 17 bases. CDR3 protein: CAWTGGSSMDTQYF. DNA for the CDR3: TGTGCCTGGACCGGCGGTTCCTCTATGGATACGCAGTATTTT.

V usage is TRBV27 and J usage is TRBJ2-7; 7 bases map to TRBD1. The J segment lost 4 bases and the V segment lost 7 bases, leaving 10 bases of the junction unmatched. From germline, CDR1 is MNHEY and CDR2 SMNVEV (reference sequence). The CDR3 covers 14 residues. CDR3: CASTAQGPGYEQYF. Here the CDR3 DNA reads TGTGCCAGCACCGCACAGGGGCCAGGGTACGAGCAGTACTTC.

This chain links TRBV6-6 with TRBJ2-7; TRBD1 aligns across 8 bases. The V and J ends lost 4 bases and 2 bases, in that order; junction bases with no gene match: 1. From germline, CDR1 is MNHNY and CDR2 SVGAGI (reference sequence). The CDR3 has 13 residues. CDR3 amino acids: CASSLQGAYEQYF. The CDR3 coding sequence is TGTGCCAGCAGTTTACAGGGGGCCTACGAGCAGTACTTC.

V and J are TRBV9 and TRBJ1-1; D possibly corresponds to TRBD1 (6 bases). The CDR3 covers 17 residues. Germline values: CDR1 SGDLS, CDR2 YYNGEE. The germline V and J ends were trimmed by 6 bases and 0 bases, with 21 bases remaining between them. CDR3 protein: CASTKGRGGSMNTEAFF. CDR3 in DNA: TGTGCCAGCACGAAGGGCAGGGGCGGATCTATGAACACTGAAGCTTTCTTT.

This chain joins TRBV6-5 and TRBJ2-7; 7 nucleotides line up with TRBD2. V trimming: 5 bases; J trimming: 7 bases; junction bases outside the gene matches: 8. Germline V lookup: CDR1 MNHEY, CDR2 SVGAGI. The length of the CDR3 is 13 residues. CDR3 loop: CASSRGLGREQYF. The DNA for the CDR3 is TGTGCCAGCAGTCGCGGACTAGGTAGGGAGCAGTACTTC.

In its sample, this clone was seen once. V usage is TRBV5-1 and J usage is TRBJ2-3; the match to TRBD1 covers 7 bases. Trimming at V came to 4 bases and at J to 1 base, leaving 9 bases not matched to a gene. The CDR3 totals 16 residues. Germline loops: CDR1 SGHRS, CDR2 YFSETQ. The CDR3 reads CASSGGQMLRTDTQYF. The CDR3 DNA follows: TGCGCCAGCAGCGGGGGACAGATGCTTCGCACAGATACGCAGTATTTT.

J is TRBJ2-2 and V is TRBV5-1, with D perhaps TRBD2 (6 bases). This CDR3 comprises 16 residues. With 5 bases removed from V and 0 bases from J, the gap between germline ends came to 14 bases. CDR1 and CDR2 from the germline V gene are SGHRS and YFSETQ. DNA of the CDR3: TGCGCCAGCAGAGGAGGGGCTGGCTCGAACACCGGGGAGCTGTTTTTT. Amino acids: CASRGGAGSNTGELFF.

The J gene is TRBJ1-6, the V gene TRBV7-6, with D possibly matching TRBD1 (5 bases). V gave up 6 bases and J gave up 7 bases, with 13 bases separating them. From germline, CDR1 is SGHVS and CDR2 FNYEAQ. The CDR3 contains 14 residues. The CDR3 nucleotides read TGTGCCAGCAGTCCCGGGGGGACGAATTCACCCCTCCACTTT. This translates into CASSPGGTNSPLHF.

This clone was observed once. The rearrangement links TRBV28 to TRBJ2-3; TRBD1 might be the D (5 bases). Germline CDR1 and CDR2: MDHEN and SYDVKM. CDR3 size: 14 residues. V lost 5 bases and J lost 6, with 15 bases in between. DNA for the CDR3: TGTGCCAGCAGTGAGGCAGGGATTCAGGATACGCAGTATTTT. Its protein product is CASSEAGIQDTQYF.

The chain is built from TRBV27 and TRBJ1-1; D gene ambiguous. This CDR3 is built from 17 residues. CDR1 and CDR2 (germline): MNHEY, SMNVEV (reference sequence). V lost 1 base and J lost 3, with 18 bases in between. The CDR3 spells CASSLYPGMGSYTEAFF. The CDR3 region has the DNA TGTGCCAGCAGTTTATACCCCGGGATGGGCAGTTACACTGAAGCTTTCTTT.

The V call is TRBV11-2, the J call TRBJ1-2; D is uncertain. Looked up from germline, CDR1 is SGHAT and CDR2 is FQNNGV. CDR3 length equals 15 residues. V lost 3 bases and J 0 bases, leaving 11 bases between the germline ends. DNA for the CDR3: TGTGCCAGCAGCTTTACGACCGGCTCTAACTATGGCTACACCTTC. Encoded protein: CASSFTTGSNYGYTF.

The CDR3 loop is CASSLGGGQPQHF. For the CDR3, the DNA is TGTGCCAGCAGCTTAGGAGGCGGGCAGCCCCAGCATTTT. The chain is built from TRBV7-9 and TRBJ1-5; D gene ambiguous. V was cut by 1 base and J by 7 bases, with 8 bases left in between. Germline V gene sequence: CDR1 SEHNR, CDR2 FQNEAQ (reference sequence). The CDR3 has 13 amino acids.

The chain uses TRBV10-2 and TRBJ1-3; 11 bases agree with TRBD1. Looked up from germline, CDR1 is WSHSY and CDR2 is SAAADI. This CDR3 is built from 16 residues. The trim removed 6 bases at V and 0 bases at J, leaving 4 bases unmatched. In DNA, the CDR3 is TGCGCCAGCAGGGCCGGGACAGGGGGCTCTGGAAACACCATATATTTT. Its protein product is CASRAGTGGSGNTIYF.

The chain links TRBV10-2 to TRBJ1-2; D call uncertain. V lost 6 bases, J lost 7 bases, and 12 bases lay in between. The V gene's germline CDR1 is WSHSY and CDR2 SAAADI. The CDR3 is 12 residues long. The chain's CDR3 is CASRKGEGGYTF. As DNA, the CDR3 is TGCGCCAGCAGGAAAGGTGAGGGTGGCTACACCTTC.

V usage is TRBV30 and J usage is TRBJ2-3; D is uncertain. The V end lost 8 bases, the J end lost 4 bases, and 10 bases lay between the germline ends. This CDR3 is 11 amino acids long. Germline V gives CDR1 GTSNPN, CDR2 SVGIG (reference sequence). The CDR3 nucleotides read TGTGCCGGAAACTCTGCAGATACGCAGTATTTT. It is translated as CAGNSADTQYF.

The rearrangement links TRBV6-1 to TRBJ1-6; 10 bases are shared with TRBD1. This CDR3 spans 15 amino acids. V trimming: 6 bases; J trimming: 9 bases; junction bases outside the gene matches: 8. Germline V CDR1 and CDR2: MNHNS, SASEGT. The chain's CDR3 is CASRPTGGAGSPLHF. The CDR3 coding sequence is TGTGCCAGCAGGCCGACAGGGGGCGCGGGTTCACCCCTCCACTTT.